The 25 T cell receptor beta chains below come from one sample, sequenced in a study of blood T cell repertoires in COVID-19 (TCRdb year 2020). The method behind the library was the immunoSEQ multiplex PCR assay. The table comes from immuneACCESS by way of TCRdb, which keeps in-frame sequences with V and J called. Part of the clones is missing from these tables; in studies checked, under half for an unresolved V gene and the rest for unknown reasons. This sample comprises 200,000 to 250,000 clones, about 85% of them detected only once. The ten largest make up around 12% of the sample. Material: peripheral blood. The receptors derive from a woman between 18 and 29 years old who had recovered from COVID-19.

The gene calls are TRBV30 and TRBJ2-7; 13 bases align to TRBD2. Germline assignment: CDR1 GTSNPN and CDR2 SVGIG (reference sequence). CDR3 size: 14 residues. With 4 bases clipped from V and 7 bases from J, the junction kept 7 bases outside the gene matches. The CDR3 loop reads CAWKRTSGSSEQYF. The CDR3 DNA reads as TGTGCCTGGAAAAGGACTAGCGGGAGTTCTGAGCAGTACTTC.

This chain links TRBV10-1 with TRBJ1-2, with D possibly being TRBD1 (5 bases). Germline CDR1 reads WNHNN; CDR2 reads SYGVQD (reference sequence). V was shortened by 7 bases and J by 1 base, with 10 bases between the two germline ends. This CDR3 region has 13 residues. CDR3 sequence (DNA): TGCGCCAGCACCAGGGTAGGTAACTATGGCTACACCTTC. As protein: CASTRVGNYGYTF.

J is TRBJ2-2 and V is TRBV27, with 7 bases that match TRBD2. Trimming cost V 7 bases and J 7 bases; bases outside gene matches: 9. CDR1 MNHEY and CDR2 SMNVEV come from the germline V gene (reference sequence). This CDR3 has 14 amino acids. The CDR3 region is CASTYIAGGGELFF. In nucleotides, the CDR3 is TGTGCCAGCACATACATAGCGGGTGGCGGGGAGCTGTTTTTT.

The rearrangement uses TRBV9 and TRBJ2-7; D is undetermined. This CDR3 is 13 amino acids long. The ends were cut back, 1 base at V and 3 bases at J, with 8 bases in the middle. Germline V CDR1 and CDR2: SGDLS, YYNGEE. The chain's CDR3 is CASSVSNSYEQYF. The CDR3 DNA reads TGTGCCAGCAGCGTATCGAACAGCTACGAGCAGTACTTC.

The genes are TRBV4-3 and TRBJ2-1; D is uncertain. The CDR3 covers 12 residues. Germline values: CDR1 LGHNA, CDR2 YSLEER. V was shortened by 1 base and J by 6 bases, with 4 bases between the two germline ends. The DNA for the CDR3 is TGCGCCAGCAGCCAAGGCGGCAATGAGCAGTTCTTC. This encodes CASSQGGNEQFF.

The chain uses TRBV5-1 and TRBJ2-3, with TRBD2 as a possible D gene (7 bases). V shed 1 base and J shed 4 bases, with 10 bases lying between them. The CDR3 has 14 residues. Per germline, CDR1 SGHRS and CDR2 YFSETQ. The CDR3 sequence is CASSLRGGPDTQYF. Written as DNA, the CDR3 is TGCGCCAGCAGCTTGAGGGGGGGCCCAGATACGCAGTATTTT.

The chain recombines TRBV9 with TRBJ2-1; D unresolved. This CDR3 has 15 residues. The germline V gene encodes CDR1 SGDLS and CDR2 YYNGEE. Deletions cut 0 bases from V and 1 base from J, with 8 bases between. This chain's CDR3 is CASSVVADSYNEQFF. The CDR3 coding sequence is TGTGCCAGCAGCGTAGTAGCTGATTCCTACAATGAGCAGTTCTTC.

The genes are TRBV29-1 and TRBJ2-2; TRBD2 matches at 7 bases. This CDR3 contains 15 residues. V was pared by 4 bases and J by 6 bases, with 11 bases of the junction left unmatched. The V gene's germline CDR1 is SQVTM and CDR2 ANQGSEA. CDR3 region: CSVVSPGGIAGELFF. The CDR3 DNA follows: TGCAGCGTTGTATCCCCGGGGGGAATCGCCGGGGAGCTGTTTTTT.

The chain couples TRBV19 to TRBJ2-7; TRBD2 matches 10 bases. V lost 7 bases to trimming and J lost 0 bases; unmatched junction nucleotides: 12. This CDR3 contains 17 residues. The V gene's germline CDR1 is LNHDA and CDR2 SQIVND (reference sequence). The CDR3 reads CASTPNGLADSSYEQYF. CDR3 in DNA: TGTGCCAGTACCCCTAACGGACTAGCGGACAGCTCCTACGAGCAGTACTTC.

About this clone itself: A read error may account for a junction end that differs from germline. J is TRBJ2-1 and V is TRBV6-2 or TRBV6-3; 13 bases fit TRBD2. Germline CDR1 reads MNHEY; CDR2 reads SVGEGT. The CDR3 contains 17 residues. As DNA, the CDR3 is TGTGCCAGCAGTCTAACTAGCGGGAGGGCCCCCTACAATGGGCAGTTCTTC. It codes for CASSLTSGRAPYNGQFF.

This CDR3 is CASSLASAGSNTEAFF. CDR3 coding DNA: TGTGCCAGCAGCTTAGCCTCCGCAGGATCCAACACTGAAGCTTTCTTT. The chain employs TRBV7-6 and TRBJ1-1; D is uncertain. The length of the CDR3 is 16 residues. Looked up from germline, CDR1 is SGHVS and CDR2 is FNYEAQ. V was pared by 0 bases and J by 2 bases, with 13 bases between.

V usage is TRBV7-9 and J usage is TRBJ1-2; tentative D call: TRBD1 (5 bases). This CDR3 contains 16 residues. Germline CDR1 SEHNR, CDR2 FQNEAQ (reference sequence). Trimming cost V 5 bases and J 0 bases, with 16 bases left between them. CDR3 coding DNA: TGTGCCAGCAGCCTAGTTCCCCAAGGGGCTAACTATGGCTACACCTTC. Translated: CASSLVPQGANYGYTF.

The chain employs TRBV11-2 and TRBJ2-7, with 12 nucleotides matching TRBD1. CDR1 and CDR2 (germline): SGHAT, FQNNGV. The CDR3 contains 16 residues. Trimming cost V 3 bases and J 4 bases; bases outside gene matches: 7. The CDR3 spells CASSFSLGQGAYEQYF. The CDR3 nucleotides are TGTGCCAGCAGCTTTTCTCTGGGACAGGGGGCTTACGAGCAGTACTTC. Combining the CDR3 with reference TRBV11-2 and TRBJ2-7 gives the whole variable domain EAGVAQSPRYKIIEKRQSVAFWCNPISGHATLYWYQQILGQGPKLLIQFQNNGVVDDSQLPKDRFSAERLKGVDSTLKIQPAKLEDSAVYLCASSFSLGQGAYEQYFGPGTRLTVT.

The chain links TRBV30 to TRBJ2-1; 12 bases line up with TRBD2. The CDR3 has 13 amino acids. Germline values: CDR1 GTSNPN, CDR2 SVGIG (reference sequence). V dropped 6 bases and J dropped 7; count of bases not matched to a gene: 4. CDR3 sequence: CACGLAGNNEQFF. As DNA, the CDR3 is TGTGCCTGTGGACTAGCGGGAAATAATGAGCAGTTCTTC.

This clone was counted a single time. The chain is built from TRBV11-2 and TRBJ2-6, with 8 bases identical to TRBD1. CDR1 is SGHAT, CDR2 FQNNGV, per germline. V was clipped by 1 base and J by 1 base; unmatched bases: 3. CDR3 length equals 17 residues. CDR3 DNA sequence: TGTGCCAGCAGCTTAGGCAGGGGGCTATCTGGGGCCAACGTCCTGACTTTC. Translated, it gives CASSLGRGLSGANVLTF.

This clone occurred a few times. CDR3: CASSSGSLSYEQYF. In DNA form, the CDR3 reads TGCGCCAGCAGTTCCGGTAGCTTAAGCTACGAGCAGTACTTC. The rearrangement links TRBV5-1 to TRBJ2-7; D remains ambiguous. The V and J ends lost 5 bases and 3 bases respectively, with 15 bases between them. Germline lookup yields CDR1 SGHRS and CDR2 YFSETQ. The CDR3 is 14 residues long.

This clone was picked up one time. J is TRBJ2-7 and V is TRBV7-2; 8 bases fit TRBD2. This CDR3 has 14 amino acids. The V gene end was trimmed by 5 bases and the J gene end by 2 bases; junction bases not matched to a gene: 5. Per the germline V gene, CDR1 is SGHTA and CDR2 is FQGNSA. CDR3 nucleotides: TGTGCCAGCAGCCTACAGGGACTAGCCTACGAGCAGTACTTC. Translated: CASSLQGLAYEQYF.

In its sample, this clone was seen once. This chain links TRBV11-2 with TRBJ2-5, with TRBD1 matching over 7 bases. V lost 4 bases and J lost 12; bases outside the gene matches: 8. The germline V gene encodes CDR1 SGHAT and CDR2 FQNNGV. The CDR3 runs to 12 residues. CDR3 in DNA: TGTGCCAGCAGCTACGGGGACAGCGAAAAGTACTTC. Translation: CASSYGDSEKYF.

The rearrangement uses TRBV7-6 and TRBJ2-1, with a weak D call TRBD2 (6 bases). Germline V gene lookup returns CDR1 SGHVS and CDR2 FNYEAQ. The CDR3 sequence is 16 residues long. Trimming shortened V by 2 bases and J by 3 bases, and 14 bases separated the two germline ends. CDR3 protein: CASSLFGLANYNEQFF. The CDR3, as DNA: TGTGCCAGCAGCTTATTTGGGCTAGCGAACTACAATGAGCAGTTCTTC.

The chain has TRBV6-2 or TRBV6-3 and TRBJ2-5; 13 bases match TRBD2. Germline CDR1 is MNHEY and CDR2 is SVGEGT. Germline trimming cut 4 bases from V and 0 bases from J; bases unmatched to any gene: 8. This CDR3 spans 18 amino acids. CDR3 DNA: TGTGCCAGCAGTTCGGGACTAGCGGGGAGGGACTACCAAGAGACCCAGTACTTC. This gives the protein CASSSGLAGRDYQETQYF.

CDR3 DNA sequence: TGTGCCAGCAGTTACTTAAGGACAGCTCAAGAGACCCAGTACTTC. As protein: CASSYLRTAQETQYF. The chain uses TRBV6-2 or TRBV6-3 and TRBJ2-5, with a tentative D call TRBD1 (6 bases). CDR1 and CDR2 from the germline V gene are MNHEY and SVGEGT. The CDR3 covers 15 residues. V was clipped by 1 base and J by 2 bases, with 11 bases between them.

V gene TRBV5-5 combines with J gene TRBJ2-5; 11 bases line up with TRBD2. The trim removed 4 bases at V and 5 bases at J, leaving 10 bases unmatched. Germline V gene data show CDR1 as SGHKS and CDR2 as YYEKEE (reference sequence). CDR3 size: 16 residues. CDR3 in DNA: TGTGCCAGCAGCACCTCCATAGCGGGAGGGGGGGAGACCCAGTACTTC. The encoded protein is CASSTSIAGGGETQYF.

The V gene is TRBV7-6, the J gene TRBJ2-1, with a weak D call TRBD2 (6 bases). CDR1 and CDR2 (germline): SGHVS, FNYEAQ. The ends were cut back, 1 base at V and 0 bases at J, with 7 bases in the middle. This CDR3 has 15 amino acids. The CDR3 coding sequence is TGTGCCAGCAGCTTAGGGCGGGGCTCCTACAATGAGCAGTTCTTC. It codes for CASSLGRGSYNEQFF. Drawing the rest from reference TRBV7-6 and TRBJ2-1, the complete variable domain is GAGVSQSPRYKVTKRGQDVALRCDPISGHVSLYWYRQALGQGPEFLTYFNYEAQQDKSGLPNDRFSAERPEGSISTLTIQRTEQRDSAMYRCASSLGRGSYNEQFFGPGTRLTVL.

The chain joins TRBV19 to TRBJ2-7; weak D call: TRBD1 (6 bases). Germline V gene data show CDR1 as LNHDA and CDR2 as SQIVND (reference sequence). V was clipped by 6 bases and J by 3 bases, with 9 bases between them. The CDR3 is 12 amino acids. The CDR3 DNA reads as TGTGCCAGTAGGGGGGCTAACTACGAGCAGTACTTC. It translates to CASRGANYEQYF.

The chain carries TRBV9 and TRBJ1-3; 8 bases are shared with TRBD1. The CDR3 is 15 amino acids. Germline V lookup: CDR1 SGDLS, CDR2 YYNGEE. V shed 4 bases, J shed 0 bases, and the junction held 3 bases outside the gene matches. Here the CDR3 DNA reads TGTGCCAGCAGCACAACAGGGGGCTCTGGAAACACCATATATTTT. It codes for CASSTTGGSGNTIYF.